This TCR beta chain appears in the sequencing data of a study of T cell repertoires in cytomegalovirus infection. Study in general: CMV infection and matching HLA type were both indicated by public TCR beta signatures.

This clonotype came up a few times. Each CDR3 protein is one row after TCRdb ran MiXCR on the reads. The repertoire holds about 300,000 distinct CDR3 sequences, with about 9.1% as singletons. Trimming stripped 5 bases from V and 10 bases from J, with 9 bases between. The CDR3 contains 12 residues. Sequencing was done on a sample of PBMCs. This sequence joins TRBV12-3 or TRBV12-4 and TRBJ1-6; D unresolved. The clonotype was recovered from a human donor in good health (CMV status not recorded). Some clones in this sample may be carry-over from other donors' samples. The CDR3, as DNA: TGTGCCAGCAGTGGCCCGGGGTCACCCCTCCACTTT. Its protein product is CASSGPGSPLHF.